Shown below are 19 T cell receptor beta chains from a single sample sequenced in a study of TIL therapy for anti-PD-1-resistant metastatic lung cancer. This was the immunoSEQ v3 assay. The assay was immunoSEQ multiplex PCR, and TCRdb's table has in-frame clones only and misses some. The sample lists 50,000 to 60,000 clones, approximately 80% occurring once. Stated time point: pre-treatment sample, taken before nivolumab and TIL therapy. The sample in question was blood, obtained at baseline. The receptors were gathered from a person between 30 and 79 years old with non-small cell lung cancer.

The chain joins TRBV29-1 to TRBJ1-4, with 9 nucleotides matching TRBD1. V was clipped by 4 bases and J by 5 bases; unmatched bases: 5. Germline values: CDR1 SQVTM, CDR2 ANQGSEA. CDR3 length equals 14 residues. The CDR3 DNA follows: TGCAGCGTTGGAACCGGGACAGGGAATGAAAAACTGTTTTTT. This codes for CSVGTGTGNEKLFF.

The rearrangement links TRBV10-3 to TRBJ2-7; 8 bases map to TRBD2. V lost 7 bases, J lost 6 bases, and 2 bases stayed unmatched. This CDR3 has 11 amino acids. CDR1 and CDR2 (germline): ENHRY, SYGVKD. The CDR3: CAITAGGEQYF. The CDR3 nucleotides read TGTGCCATCACCGCGGGGGGCGAGCAGTACTTC.

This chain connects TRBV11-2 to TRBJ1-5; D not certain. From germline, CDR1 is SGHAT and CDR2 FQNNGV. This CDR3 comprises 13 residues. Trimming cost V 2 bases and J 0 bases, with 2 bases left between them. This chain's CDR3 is CASSLFSNQPQHF. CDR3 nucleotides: TGTGCCAGCAGCTTATTTAGCAATCAGCCCCAGCATTTT.

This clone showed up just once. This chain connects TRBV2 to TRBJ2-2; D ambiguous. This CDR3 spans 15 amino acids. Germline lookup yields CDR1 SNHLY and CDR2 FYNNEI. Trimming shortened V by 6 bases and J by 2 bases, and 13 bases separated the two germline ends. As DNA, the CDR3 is TGTGCCAGCAGACAAGAACAGTACAACACCGGGGAGCTGTTTTTT. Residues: CASRQEQYNTGELFF.

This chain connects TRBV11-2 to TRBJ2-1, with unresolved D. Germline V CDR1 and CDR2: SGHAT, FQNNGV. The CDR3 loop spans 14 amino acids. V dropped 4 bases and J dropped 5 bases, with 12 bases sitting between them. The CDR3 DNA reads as TGTGCCAGCAGCTCCCTTGTCTTCAACAATGAGCAGTTCTTC. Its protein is CASSSLVFNNEQFF.

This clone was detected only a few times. This CDR3 is CASSGQGLGNQPQHF. In DNA, the CDR3 is TGTGCCAGTAGTGGCCAGGGATTAGGCAATCAGCCCCAGCATTTT. The chain carries TRBV19 and TRBJ1-5; D perhaps matches TRBD1 (5 bases). The V end lost 5 bases, the J end lost 2 bases, and 13 bases lay between the germline ends. The CDR3 runs to 15 residues. Germline CDR1 and CDR2: LNHDA and SQIVND (reference sequence).

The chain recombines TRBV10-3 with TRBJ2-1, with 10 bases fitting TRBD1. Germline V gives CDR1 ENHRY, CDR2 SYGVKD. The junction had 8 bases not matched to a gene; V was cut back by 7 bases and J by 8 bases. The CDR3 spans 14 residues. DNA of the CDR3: TGTGCCATCACTGGGACAGGGGAAAAGGATGAGCAGTTCTTC. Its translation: CAITGTGEKDEQFF.

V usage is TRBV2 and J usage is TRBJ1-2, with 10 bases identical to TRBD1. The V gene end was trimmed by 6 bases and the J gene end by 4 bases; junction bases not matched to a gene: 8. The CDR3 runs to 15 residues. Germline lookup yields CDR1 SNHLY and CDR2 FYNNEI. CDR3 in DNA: TGTGCCAGCAGGTCGGGACAGGGGTATGCCTATGGCTACACCTTC. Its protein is CASRSGQGYAYGYTF.

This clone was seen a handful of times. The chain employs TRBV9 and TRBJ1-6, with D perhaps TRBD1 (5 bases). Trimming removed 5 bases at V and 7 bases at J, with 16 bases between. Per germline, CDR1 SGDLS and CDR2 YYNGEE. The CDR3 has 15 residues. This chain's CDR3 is CASRGAQGGNSPLHF. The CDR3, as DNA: TGTGCCAGCAGAGGAGCTCAGGGAGGGAATTCACCCCTCCACTTT.

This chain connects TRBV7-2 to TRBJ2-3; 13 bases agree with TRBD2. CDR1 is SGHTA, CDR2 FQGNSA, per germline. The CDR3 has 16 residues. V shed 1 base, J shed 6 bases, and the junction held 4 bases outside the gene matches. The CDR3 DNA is TGTGCCAGCAGCTTAGGACTAGCGGGGGGAAGGGATACGCAGTATTTT. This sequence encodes CASSLGLAGGRDTQYF. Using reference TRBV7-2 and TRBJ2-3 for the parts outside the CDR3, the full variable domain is GAGVSQSPSNKVTEKGKDVELRCDPISGHTALYWYRQSLGQGLEFLIYFQGNSAPDKSGLPSDRFSAERTGGSVSTLTIQRTQQEDSAVYLCASSLGLAGGRDTQYFGPGTRLTVL.

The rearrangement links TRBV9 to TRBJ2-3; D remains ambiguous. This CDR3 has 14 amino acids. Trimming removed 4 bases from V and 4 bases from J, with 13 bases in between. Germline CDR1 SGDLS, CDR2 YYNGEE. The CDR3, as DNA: TGTGCCAGCAGCTCCCTGAATGGGGCAGATACGCAGTATTTT. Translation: CASSSLNGADTQYF.

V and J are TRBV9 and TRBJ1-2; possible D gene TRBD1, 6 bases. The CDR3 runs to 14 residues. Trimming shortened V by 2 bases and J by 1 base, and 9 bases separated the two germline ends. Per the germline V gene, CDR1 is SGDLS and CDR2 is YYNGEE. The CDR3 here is CASSVADSNYGYTF. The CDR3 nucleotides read TGTGCCAGCAGCGTTGCGGACAGTAACTATGGCTACACCTTC. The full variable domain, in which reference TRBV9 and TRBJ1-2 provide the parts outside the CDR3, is DSGVTQTPKHLITATGQRVTLRCSPRSGDLSVYWYQQSLDQGLQFLIQYYNGEERAKGNILERFSAQQFPDLHSELNLSSLELGDSALYFCASSVADSNYGYTFGSGTRLTVV.

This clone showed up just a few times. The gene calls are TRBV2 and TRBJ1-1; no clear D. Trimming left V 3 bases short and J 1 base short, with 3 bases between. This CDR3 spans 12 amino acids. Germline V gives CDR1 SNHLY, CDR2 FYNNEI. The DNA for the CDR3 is TGTGCCAGCAGTGAGGGGAACACTGAAGCTTTCTTT. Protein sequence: CASSEGNTEAFF.

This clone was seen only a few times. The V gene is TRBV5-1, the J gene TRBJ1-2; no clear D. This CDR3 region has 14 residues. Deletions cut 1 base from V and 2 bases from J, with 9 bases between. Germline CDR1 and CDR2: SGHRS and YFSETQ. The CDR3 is CASSLWVENYGYTF. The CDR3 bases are TGCGCCAGCAGCTTGTGGGTGGAAAACTATGGCTACACCTTC.

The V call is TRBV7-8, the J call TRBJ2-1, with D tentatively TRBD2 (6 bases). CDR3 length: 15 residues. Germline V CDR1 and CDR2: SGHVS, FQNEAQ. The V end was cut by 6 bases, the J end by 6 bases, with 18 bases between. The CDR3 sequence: CASSGGPYGGNEQFF. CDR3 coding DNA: TGTGCCAGCAGTGGAGGGCCCTATGGAGGCAATGAGCAGTTCTTC.

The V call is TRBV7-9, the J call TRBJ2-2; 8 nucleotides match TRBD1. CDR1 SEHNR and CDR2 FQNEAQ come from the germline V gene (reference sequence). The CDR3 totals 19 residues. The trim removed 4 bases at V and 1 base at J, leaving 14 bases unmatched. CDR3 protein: CASSSLGTGHYLNTGELFF. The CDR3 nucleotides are TGTGCCAGCAGCTCCCTCGGGACAGGACACTATTTGAACACCGGGGAGCTGTTTTTT.

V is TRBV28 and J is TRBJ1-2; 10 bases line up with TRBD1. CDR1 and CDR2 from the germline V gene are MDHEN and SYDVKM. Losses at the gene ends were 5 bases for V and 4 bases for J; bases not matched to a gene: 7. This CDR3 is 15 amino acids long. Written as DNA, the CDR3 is TGTGCCAGCAGTGAGACCGGGACAGGGGTCTATGGCTACACCTTC. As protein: CASSETGTGVYGYTF.

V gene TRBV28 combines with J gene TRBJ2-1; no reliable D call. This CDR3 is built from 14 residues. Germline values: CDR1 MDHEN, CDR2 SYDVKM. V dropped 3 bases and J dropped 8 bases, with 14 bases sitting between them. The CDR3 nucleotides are TGTGCCAGCAGTTTGAATACCAATGGAGATGAGCAGTTCTTC. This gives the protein CASSLNTNGDEQFF.

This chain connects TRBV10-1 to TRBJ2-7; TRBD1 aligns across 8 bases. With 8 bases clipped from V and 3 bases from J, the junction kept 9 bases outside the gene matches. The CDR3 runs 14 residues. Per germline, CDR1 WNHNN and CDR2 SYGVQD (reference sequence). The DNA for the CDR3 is TGCGCCAGCCCTGGACAGGGAAGACTCTACGAGCAGTACTTC. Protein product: CASPGQGRLYEQYF.